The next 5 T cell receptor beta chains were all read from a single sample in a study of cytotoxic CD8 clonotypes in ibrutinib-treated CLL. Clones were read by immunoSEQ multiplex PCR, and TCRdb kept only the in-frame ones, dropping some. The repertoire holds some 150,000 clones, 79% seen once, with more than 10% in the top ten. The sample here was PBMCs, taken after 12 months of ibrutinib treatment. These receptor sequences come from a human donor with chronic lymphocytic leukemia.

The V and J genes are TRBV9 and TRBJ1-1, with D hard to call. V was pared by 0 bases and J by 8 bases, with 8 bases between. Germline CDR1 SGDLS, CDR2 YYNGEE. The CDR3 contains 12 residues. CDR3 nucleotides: TGTGCCAGCAGCGTAGATCCAGGAGAAGCTTTCTTT. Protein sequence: CASSVDPGEAFF.

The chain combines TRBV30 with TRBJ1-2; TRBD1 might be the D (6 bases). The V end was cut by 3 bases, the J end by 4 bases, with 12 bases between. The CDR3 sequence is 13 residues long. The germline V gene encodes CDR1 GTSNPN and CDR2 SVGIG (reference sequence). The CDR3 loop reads CAWRLQGPYGYTF. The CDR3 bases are TGTGCCTGGAGGCTGCAGGGGCCCTATGGCTACACCTTC.

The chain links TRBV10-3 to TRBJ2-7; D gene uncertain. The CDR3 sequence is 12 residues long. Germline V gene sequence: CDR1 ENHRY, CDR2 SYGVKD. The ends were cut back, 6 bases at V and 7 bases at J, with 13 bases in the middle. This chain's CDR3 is CAIRPRQGEQYF. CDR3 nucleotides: TGTGCCATCAGGCCCAGGCAAGGGGAGCAGTACTTC.

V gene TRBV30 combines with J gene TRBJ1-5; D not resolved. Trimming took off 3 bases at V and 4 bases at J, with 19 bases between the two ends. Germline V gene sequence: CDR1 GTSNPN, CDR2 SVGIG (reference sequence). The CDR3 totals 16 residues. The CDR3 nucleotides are TGTGCCTGGAGCCACCATCGCGGGGTGAAAAATCAGCCCCAGCATTTT. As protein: CAWSHHRGVKNQPQHF.

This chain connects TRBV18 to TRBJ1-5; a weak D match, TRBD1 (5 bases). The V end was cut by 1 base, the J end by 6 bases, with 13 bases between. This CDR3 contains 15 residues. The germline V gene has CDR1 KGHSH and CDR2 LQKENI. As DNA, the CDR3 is TGTGCCAGCTCACCACAAGGGGTCCAGGCTCAGCCCCAGCATTTT. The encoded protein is CASSPQGVQAQPQHF. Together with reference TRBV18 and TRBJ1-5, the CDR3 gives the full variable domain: NAGVMQNPRHLVRRRGQEARLRCSPMKGHSHVYWYRQLPEEGLKFMVYLQKENIIDESGMPKERFSAEFPKEGPSILRIQQVVRGDSAAYFCASSPQGVQAQPQHFGDGTRLSIL.